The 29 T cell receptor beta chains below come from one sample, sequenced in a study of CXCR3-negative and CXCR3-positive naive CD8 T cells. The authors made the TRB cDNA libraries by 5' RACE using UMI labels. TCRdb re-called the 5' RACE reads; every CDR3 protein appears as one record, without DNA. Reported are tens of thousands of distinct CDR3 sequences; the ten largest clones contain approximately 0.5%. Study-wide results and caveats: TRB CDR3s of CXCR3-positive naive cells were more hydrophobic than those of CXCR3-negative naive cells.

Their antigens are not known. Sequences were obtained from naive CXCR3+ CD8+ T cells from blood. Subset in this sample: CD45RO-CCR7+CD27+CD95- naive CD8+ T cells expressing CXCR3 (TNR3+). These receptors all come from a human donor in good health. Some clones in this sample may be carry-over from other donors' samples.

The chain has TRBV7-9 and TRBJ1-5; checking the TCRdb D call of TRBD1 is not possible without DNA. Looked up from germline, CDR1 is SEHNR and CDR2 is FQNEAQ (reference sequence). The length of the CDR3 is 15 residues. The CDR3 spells CASSLTGKSNQPQHF.

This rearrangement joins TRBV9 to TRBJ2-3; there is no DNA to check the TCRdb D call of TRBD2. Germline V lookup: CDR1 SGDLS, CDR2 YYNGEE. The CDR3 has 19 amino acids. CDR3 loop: CASSDHQILAGGSADTQYF.

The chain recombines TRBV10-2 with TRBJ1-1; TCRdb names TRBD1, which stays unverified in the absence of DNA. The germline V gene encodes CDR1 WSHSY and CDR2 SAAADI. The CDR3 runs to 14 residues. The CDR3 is CASSETGENTEAFF.

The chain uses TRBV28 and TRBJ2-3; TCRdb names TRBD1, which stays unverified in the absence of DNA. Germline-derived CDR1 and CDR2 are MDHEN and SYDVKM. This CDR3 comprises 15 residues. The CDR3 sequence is CASSQPGHPTDTQYF.

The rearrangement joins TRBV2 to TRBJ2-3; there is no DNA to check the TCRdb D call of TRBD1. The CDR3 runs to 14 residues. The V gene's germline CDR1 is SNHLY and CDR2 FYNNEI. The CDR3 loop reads CASATGEITDTQYF. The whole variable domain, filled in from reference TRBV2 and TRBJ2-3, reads EPEVTQTPSHQVTQMGQEVILRCVPISNHLYFYWYRQILGQKVEFLVSFYNNEISEKSEIFDDQFSVERPDGSNFTLKIRSTKLEDSAMYFCASATGEITDTQYFGPGTRLTVL.

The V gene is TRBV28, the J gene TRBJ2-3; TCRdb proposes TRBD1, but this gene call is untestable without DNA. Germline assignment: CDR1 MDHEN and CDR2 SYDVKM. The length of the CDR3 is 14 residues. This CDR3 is CASSFRTGTDTQYF.

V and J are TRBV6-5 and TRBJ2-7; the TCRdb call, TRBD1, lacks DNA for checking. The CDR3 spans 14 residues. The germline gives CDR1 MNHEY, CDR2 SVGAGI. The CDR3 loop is CASSSGTDIYEQYF.

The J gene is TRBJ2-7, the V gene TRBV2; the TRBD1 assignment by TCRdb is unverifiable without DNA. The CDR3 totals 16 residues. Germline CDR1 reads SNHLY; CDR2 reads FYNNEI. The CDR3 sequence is CASSERGNPGGYEQYF.

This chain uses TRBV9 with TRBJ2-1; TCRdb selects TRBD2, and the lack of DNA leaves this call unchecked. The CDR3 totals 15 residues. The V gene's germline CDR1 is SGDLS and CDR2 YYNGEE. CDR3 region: CASSVGGTSGSIEFF.

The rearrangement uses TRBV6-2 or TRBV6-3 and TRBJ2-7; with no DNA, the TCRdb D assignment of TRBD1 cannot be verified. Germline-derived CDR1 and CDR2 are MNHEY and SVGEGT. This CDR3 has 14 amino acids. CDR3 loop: CASSLPNRVYEQYF.

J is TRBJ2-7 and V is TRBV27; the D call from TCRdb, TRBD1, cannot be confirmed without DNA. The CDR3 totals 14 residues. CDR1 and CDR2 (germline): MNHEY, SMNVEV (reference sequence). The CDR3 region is CASSPTGQTYEQYF.

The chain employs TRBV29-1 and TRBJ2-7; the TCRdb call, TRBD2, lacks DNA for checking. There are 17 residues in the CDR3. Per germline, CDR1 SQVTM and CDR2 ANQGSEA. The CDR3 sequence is CSATRLSAGRWGYEQYF.

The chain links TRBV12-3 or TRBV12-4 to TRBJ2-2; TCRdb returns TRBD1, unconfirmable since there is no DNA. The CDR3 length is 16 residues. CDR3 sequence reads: CASSSPGRSNTGELFF.

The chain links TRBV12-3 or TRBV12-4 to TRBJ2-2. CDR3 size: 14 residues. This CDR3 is CASSLLQNTGELFF.

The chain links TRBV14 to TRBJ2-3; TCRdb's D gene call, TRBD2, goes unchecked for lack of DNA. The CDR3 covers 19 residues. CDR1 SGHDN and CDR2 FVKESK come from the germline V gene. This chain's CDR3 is CASSQDLRHTSGYTDTQYF.

Here the CDR3 reads CASSETSGRLNEQFF. V and J are TRBV6-4 and TRBJ2-1; the TRBD2 assignment by TCRdb is unverifiable without DNA. The CDR3 covers 15 residues. Germline lookup yields CDR1 MRHNA and CDR2 SNTAGT.

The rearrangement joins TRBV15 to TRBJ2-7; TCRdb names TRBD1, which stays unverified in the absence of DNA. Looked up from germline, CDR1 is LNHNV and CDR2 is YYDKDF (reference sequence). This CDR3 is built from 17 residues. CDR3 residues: CATSSSRDSLNSYEQYF.

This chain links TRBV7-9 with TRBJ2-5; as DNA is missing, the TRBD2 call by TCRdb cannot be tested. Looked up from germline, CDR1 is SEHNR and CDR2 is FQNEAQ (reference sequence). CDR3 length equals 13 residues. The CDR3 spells CASSQSGAETQYF.

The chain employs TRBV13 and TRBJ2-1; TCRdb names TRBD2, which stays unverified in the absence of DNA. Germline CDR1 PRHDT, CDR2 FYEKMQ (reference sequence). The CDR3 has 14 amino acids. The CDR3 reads CAIPSGKSYNEQFF.

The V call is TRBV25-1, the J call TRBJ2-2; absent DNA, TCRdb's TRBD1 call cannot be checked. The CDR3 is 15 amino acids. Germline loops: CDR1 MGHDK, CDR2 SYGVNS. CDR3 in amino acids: CASSEIDSPTGELFF.

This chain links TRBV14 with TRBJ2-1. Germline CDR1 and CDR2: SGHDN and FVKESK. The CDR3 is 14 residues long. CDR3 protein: CASSQVGRDNEQFF.

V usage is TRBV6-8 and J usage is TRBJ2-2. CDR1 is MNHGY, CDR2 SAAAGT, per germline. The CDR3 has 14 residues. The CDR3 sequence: CASSYSDGTGELFF.

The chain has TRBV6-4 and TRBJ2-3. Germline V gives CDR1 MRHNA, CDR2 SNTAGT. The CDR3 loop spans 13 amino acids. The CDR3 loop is CASSDDSGDTQYF.

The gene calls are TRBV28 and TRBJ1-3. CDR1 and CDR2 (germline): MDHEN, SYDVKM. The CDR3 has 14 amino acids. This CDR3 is CASSLQGTGNTIYF.

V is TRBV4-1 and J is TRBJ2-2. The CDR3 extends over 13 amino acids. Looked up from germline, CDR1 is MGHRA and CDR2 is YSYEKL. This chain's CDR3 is CASSQTGTGELFF.

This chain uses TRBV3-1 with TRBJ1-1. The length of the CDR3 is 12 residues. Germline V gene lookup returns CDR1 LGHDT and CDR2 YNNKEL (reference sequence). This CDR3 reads CASSQDKVEAFF.

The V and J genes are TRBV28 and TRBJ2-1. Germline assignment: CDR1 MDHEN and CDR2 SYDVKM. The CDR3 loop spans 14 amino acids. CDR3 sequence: CASTFSWSYNEQFF. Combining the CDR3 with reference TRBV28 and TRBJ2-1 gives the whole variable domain DVKVTQSSRYLVKRTGEKVFLECVQDMDHENMFWYRQDPGLGLRLIYFSYDVKMKEKGDIPEGYSVSREKKERFSLILESASTNQTSMYLCASTFSWSYNEQFFGPGTRLTVL.

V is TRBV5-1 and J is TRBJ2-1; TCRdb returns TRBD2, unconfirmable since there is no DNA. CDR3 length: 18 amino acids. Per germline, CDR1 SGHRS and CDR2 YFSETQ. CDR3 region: CASSLVWTSGETYNEQFF.

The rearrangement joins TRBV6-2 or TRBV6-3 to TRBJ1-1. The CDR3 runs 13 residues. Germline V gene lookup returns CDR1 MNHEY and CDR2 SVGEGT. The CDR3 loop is CASSYGLRTEAFF.